One and the same sample provided the 21 T cell receptor beta chains below, sequenced in a study of shared T cell receptors in the human thymus (dated by TCRdb to the early 2020s). The library was produced with the immunoSEQ multiplex PCR assay. Held by TCRdb, this immuneACCESS table contains in-frame sequences only and omits some clones. Under half of the omission traces to an unresolved V gene where checked; the cause of the rest is unknown. The sample has about 660,000 clones on record, around nine tenths of them singletons. The ten biggest clones cover 0.01% of the sample. The sample was also reused in another study, on human thymus T cells.

The sequencing input was thymocytes. The receptors here all came from a boy younger than two with a congenital heart defect. Donor details come from another sample of the same person, matched by shared clones.

This chain joins TRBV18 and TRBJ1-2; TRBD1 might be the D (5 bases). With 4 bases removed from V and 1 base from J, the gap between germline ends came to 10 bases. The CDR3 loop spans 14 amino acids. The germline V gene has CDR1 KGHSH and CDR2 LQKENI. The CDR3: CASSHSDSNYGYTF. For the CDR3, the DNA is TGTGCCAGCTCACACTCCGACAGTAACTATGGCTACACCTTC.

Only one count was recorded for this clone. The V and J genes are TRBV28 and TRBJ2-5, with D tentatively TRBD2 (6 bases). The V end lost 6 bases, the J end lost 5 bases, and 25 bases lay between the germline ends. Germline V gene sequence: CDR1 MDHEN, CDR2 SYDVKM. The CDR3 consists of 17 residues. The CDR3 protein is CASSHRSKAGRVETQYF. As DNA, the CDR3 is TGTGCCAGCAGCCACCGAAGCAAGGCGGGGCGGGTTGAGACCCAGTACTTC.

The genes are TRBV4-3 and TRBJ1-5; 9 nucleotides line up with TRBD1. The CDR3 spans 16 residues. V gave up 1 base and J gave up 4 bases; unmatched junction bases: 5. CDR1 is LGHNA, CDR2 YSLEER, per germline. Written as DNA, the CDR3 is TGCGCCAGCAGCCAAGGGACAGGGGAGTGGAATCAGCCCCAGCATTTT. Translated: CASSQGTGEWNQPQHF.

V usage is TRBV5-1 and J usage is TRBJ1-1; D gene uncertain. Germline CDR1 SGHRS, CDR2 YFSETQ. V shed 3 bases and J shed 0 bases, with 18 bases lying between them. The CDR3 is 17 residues long. In DNA form, the CDR3 reads TGCGCCAGCAGCTCCGGGAGGCAGCGATATTTGAACACTGAAGCTTTCTTT. The encoded protein is CASSSGRQRYLNTEAFF. Looking up the rest from reference TRBV5-1 and TRBJ1-1 gives the full variable domain: KAGVTQTPRYLIKTRGQQVTLSCSPISGHRSVSWYQQTPGQGLQFLFEYFSETQRNKGNFPGRFSGRQFSNSRSEMNVSTLELGDSALYLCASSSGRQRYLNTEAFFGQGTRLTVV.

This clone was seen a few times. The chain recombines TRBV5-1 with TRBJ2-1; TRBD2 is a possible D gene (6 bases). The V gene's germline CDR1 is SGHRS and CDR2 YFSETQ. The CDR3 sequence is 15 residues long. V gave up 4 bases and J gave up 3 bases, with 14 bases separating them. The CDR3 spells CASSGDSRFYNEQFF. The CDR3 DNA follows: TGCGCCAGCAGCGGGGACTCACGTTTCTACAATGAGCAGTTCTTC.

The chain employs TRBV6-5 and TRBJ1-1, with D maybe TRBD1 (6 bases). Trimming removed 3 bases from V and 6 bases from J, with 20 bases in between. This CDR3 is 16 amino acids long. The germline CDR1 and CDR2 sequences are MNHEY and SVGAGI. DNA of the CDR3: TGTGCCAGCAGTTATCGCGGATCGGCGGGGGGCGCTGAAGCTTTCTTT. This translates into CASSYRGSAGGAEAFF.

The chain has TRBV11-3 and TRBJ2-7; 7 positions agree with TRBD1. V lost 5 bases, J lost 2 bases, and 6 bases stayed unmatched. There are 14 residues in the CDR3. Germline-derived CDR1 and CDR2 are SGHNT and YENEEA. CDR3 loop: CASSILGQAYEQYF. CDR3 nucleotide sequence: TGTGCCAGCAGCATCCTCGGACAGGCCTACGAGCAGTACTTC.

V usage is TRBV14 and J usage is TRBJ2-7, with 9 bases that match TRBD2. This CDR3 is built from 16 residues. Germline V CDR1 and CDR2: SGHDN, FVKESK. V lost 1 base and J lost 1; bases outside the gene matches: 5. CDR3 DNA sequence: TGTGCCAGCAGCCAAGTCCCAGCGGGAGGTTCCTACGAGCAGTACTTC. Protein product: CASSQVPAGGSYEQYF.

The count of this clone is one. V is TRBV9 and J is TRBJ2-1; TRBD2 matches at 13 bases. The CDR3 is made up of 19 amino acids. J was trimmed by 0 bases and V by 5 bases; bases with no gene match: 11. Germline assignment: CDR1 SGDLS and CDR2 YYNGEE. CDR3 sequence reads: CASSPGLAGVESSYNEQFF. The CDR3 DNA follows: TGTGCCAGCAGTCCCGGACTAGCGGGAGTTGAGAGCTCCTACAATGAGCAGTTCTTC.

This chain links TRBV14 with TRBJ1-1; 8 bases map to TRBD1. This CDR3 comprises 17 residues. The trim removed 1 base at V and 0 bases at J, leaving 7 bases unmatched. The germline CDR1 and CDR2 sequences are SGHDN and FVKESK. The CDR3 sequence is CASSQGNDRGLNTEAFF. CDR3 DNA sequence: TGTGCCAGCAGCCAAGGAAACGACAGGGGACTGAACACTGAAGCTTTCTTT.

The chain is built from TRBV4-3 and TRBJ2-2, with TRBD2 matching 10 bases. V dropped 4 bases and J dropped 3; count of bases not matched to a gene: 17. This CDR3 comprises 20 residues. Germline V gives CDR1 LGHNA, CDR2 YSLEER. The CDR3: CASSLKRGASGSSDTGELFF. The CDR3 region has the DNA TGCGCCAGCAGCCTAAAAAGGGGAGCTAGCGGGAGCTCGGACACCGGGGAGCTGTTTTTT.

The chain links TRBV4-1 to TRBJ2-7; TRBD1 aligns across 8 bases. The germline gives CDR1 MGHRA, CDR2 YSYEKL. V lost 0 bases to trimming and J lost 1 base; unmatched junction nucleotides: 11. The CDR3 is made up of 18 amino acids. CDR3 coding DNA: TGCGCCAGCAGCCAAGAGAAGTACTGGGACAGGTCTTCCTACGAGCAGTACTTC. Its protein product is CASSQEKYWDRSSYEQYF.

Comment on this clone: The junction departs from the called germline gene at one end, perhaps through a read error. The CDR3 DNA follows: TGTGCCTGGGGTGTACAAGATACGCAGTATTTT. Amino acids: CAWGVQDTQYF. This chain uses TRBV30 with TRBJ2-3, with D hard to call. The CDR3 extends over 11 amino acids. Germline CDR1 GTSNPN, CDR2 SVGIG (reference sequence).

The gene calls are TRBV28 and TRBJ1-2; D uncertain. Germline CDR1 and CDR2: MDHEN and SYDVKM. This CDR3 region has 16 residues. V lost 1 base, J lost 5 bases, and 17 bases lay in between. CDR3 DNA sequence: TGTGCCAGCAGTTTATACCCGGGTTCCCGGATTTATGGCTACACCTTC. Translating it yields CASSLYPGSRIYGYTF.

The chain carries TRBV4-1 and TRBJ2-5; a possible D gene is TRBD2 (5 bases). Germline values: CDR1 MGHRA, CDR2 YSYEKL. The CDR3 runs 15 residues. V lost 0 bases and J 5 bases, leaving 13 bases between the germline ends. CDR3 region: CASSQDLGGLETQYF. As DNA, the CDR3 is TGCGCCAGCAGCCAAGATCTCGGCGGGTTGGAGACCCAGTACTTC.

V gene TRBV7-6 combines with J gene TRBJ2-7, with 8 bases fitting TRBD2. Germline assignment: CDR1 SGHVS and CDR2 FNYEAQ. The CDR3 is 15 residues long. V lost 5 bases and J lost 7; bases outside the gene matches: 13. The CDR3 sequence: CASSISPGGVEEQYF. CDR3 bases: TGTGCCAGCAGCATAAGTCCGGGAGGGGTTGAGGAGCAGTACTTC. Together with reference TRBV7-6 and TRBJ2-7, the CDR3 gives the full variable domain: GAGVSQSPRYKVTKRGQDVALRCDPISGHVSLYWYRQALGQGPEFLTYFNYEAQQDKSGLPNDRFSAERPEGSISTLTIQRTEQRDSAMYRCASSISPGGVEEQYFGPGTRLTVT.

This clone was observed once. The chain combines TRBV27 with TRBJ1-3; 8 nucleotides line up with TRBD1. V lost 5 bases and J lost 4; bases outside the gene matches: 7. There are 15 residues in the CDR3. Germline loops: CDR1 MNHEY, CDR2 SMNVEV (reference sequence). This CDR3 reads CASSHSRGPGNTIYF. The CDR3 DNA sequence: TGTGCCAGCAGTCACTCCAGGGGGCCGGGAAACACCATATATTTT.

The rearrangement uses TRBV15 and TRBJ2-3; TRBD2 aligns across 7 bases. Germline V CDR1 and CDR2: LNHNV, YYDKDF (reference sequence). The J segment lost 4 bases and the V segment lost 8 bases, leaving 9 bases of the junction unmatched. CDR3 length: 14 residues. DNA of the CDR3: TGTGCCACCGTGGGACTACCTAGCCCAGATACGCAGTATTTT. Protein: CATVGLPSPDTQYF.

Comments on this clone: Other DNA sequences within the sample encode an identical CDR3. This chain connects TRBV11-2 to TRBJ2-3, with 7 bases aligning to TRBD1. Germline-derived CDR1 and CDR2 are SGHAT and FQNNGV. V gave up 5 bases and J gave up 1 base; unmatched junction bases: 3. This CDR3 comprises 14 residues. This CDR3 reads CASSLGQGTDTQYF. The CDR3 region has the DNA TGTGCCAGCAGCCTTGGACAGGGCACAGATACGCAGTATTTT. The variable domain in full, completed from reference TRBV11-2 and TRBJ2-3, reads EAGVAQSPRYKIIEKRQSVAFWCNPISGHATLYWYQQILGQGPKLLIQFQNNGVVDDSQLPKDRFSAERLKGVDSTLKIQPAKLEDSAVYLCASSLGQGTDTQYFGPGTRLTVL.

The CDR3 DNA sequence: TGTGCCAGCAGTCGTACTCCAGGGACCTACGAGCAGTACTTC. The encoded protein is CASSRTPGTYEQYF. The chain recombines TRBV12-1 with TRBJ2-7; the table's D call, TRBD1, has no DNA check behind it. TRBV12-1 has pseudogene status. The CDR3 contains 14 residues.

The chain has TRBV6-6 and TRBJ1-5; D possibly corresponds to TRBD1 (6 bases). This CDR3 contains 15 residues. Germline CDR1 MNHNY, CDR2 SVGAGI (reference sequence). Between the trimmed V and J ends, which lost 1 base and 2 bases, there was a span of 9 bases. CDR3: CASSYYTGRNQPQHF. Here the CDR3 DNA reads TGTGCCAGCAGTTACTACACAGGGCGCAATCAGCCCCAGCATTTT.